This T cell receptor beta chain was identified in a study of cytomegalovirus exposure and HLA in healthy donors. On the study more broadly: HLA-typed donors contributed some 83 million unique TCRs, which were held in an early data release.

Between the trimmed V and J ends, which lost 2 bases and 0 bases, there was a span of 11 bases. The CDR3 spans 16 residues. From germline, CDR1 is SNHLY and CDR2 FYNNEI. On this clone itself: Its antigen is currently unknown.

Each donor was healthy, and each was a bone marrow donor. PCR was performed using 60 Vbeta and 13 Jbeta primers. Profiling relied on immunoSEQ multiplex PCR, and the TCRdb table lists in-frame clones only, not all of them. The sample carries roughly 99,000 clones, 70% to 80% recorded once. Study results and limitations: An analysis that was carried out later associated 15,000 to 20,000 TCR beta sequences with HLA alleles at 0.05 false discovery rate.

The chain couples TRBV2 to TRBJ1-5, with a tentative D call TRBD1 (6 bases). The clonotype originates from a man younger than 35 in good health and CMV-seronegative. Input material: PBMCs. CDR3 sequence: CASSESTGTSNQPQHF. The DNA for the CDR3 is TGTGCCAGCAGTGAAAGTACAGGGACTAGCAATCAGCCCCAGCATTTT.